These T cell receptor beta chains were read from a single sample in a study of blood T cell repertoires in COVID-19. Sequencing used immunoSEQ multiplex PCR; TCRdb keeps in-frame clones, though not all of them. The table has 30,000 to 40,000 clones, about 83% seen once. Sequencing was done on a sample of peripheral blood. These receptors all stem from a man between 50 and 59 years old with acute or convalescent COVID-19. Both conserved end residues are part of each CDR3. The D gene is left open where the match is weak. Some rows have no size entry. The others give once, few or many, or a class for an expanded clone.

D gene	V gene	clone size	J gene	CDR3 protein	CDR3 DNA
.	TRBV5-8	.	TRBJ1-1	CASSLAGYDRDTEAFF	TGTGCCAGCAGCTTGGCTGGGTACGACCGGGACACTGAAGCTTTCTTT
TRBD2	TRBV6-5	.	TRBJ2-1	CASRSGAEGEQFF	TGTGCCAGCAGGAGCGGGGCGGAGGGTGAGCAGTTCTTC
.	TRBV18	.	TRBJ2-7	CASSLDSYEQYF	TGTGCCAGCTCTCTCGACAGCTACGAGCAGTACTTC
.	TRBV6-1	.	TRBJ1-3	CASSEDSTSGNTIYF	TGTGCCAGCAGTGAAGACAGTACCTCTGGAAACACCATATATTTT
.	TRBV6-5	few	TRBJ1-5	CASRDIYSNQPQHF	TGTGCCAGCCGAGACATTTATAGCAATCAGCCCCAGCATTTT
TRBD1	TRBV4-1	.	TRBJ2-7	CASSPDRTLSYEQYF	TGCGCCAGCAGCCCGGACAGGACCCTCTCCTACGAGCAGTACTTC
TRBD2	TRBV27	.	TRBJ2-1	CASRPGTSGSWSYNEQFF	TGTGCCAGCCGACCCGGGACTAGCGGGAGTTGGTCCTACAATGAGCAGTTCTTC
TRBD1	TRBV6-1	.	TRBJ2-3	CASSEVGQGPDTQYF	TGTGCCAGCAGTGAAGTAGGACAGGGACCAGATACGCAGTATTTT
.	TRBV7-9	.	TRBJ2-2	CASSLGARGELFF	TGTGCCAGCAGCTTAGGGGCCAGAGGGGAGCTGTTTTTT
.	TRBV15	.	TRBJ1-5	CATSREQAYQPQHF	TGTGCCACCAGCAGAGAACAGGCCTATCAGCCCCAGCATTTT
.	TRBV21-1	.	TRBJ1-5	CASSTNRTGYNQPQHF	TGTGCCAGCAGCACCAACCGGACAGGGTACAATCAGCCCCAGCATTTT
TRBD1	TRBV20-1	.	TRBJ2-7	CSASIRDSSYEQYF	TGCAGTGCTAGTATCCGGGACAGTTCCTACGAGCAGTACTTC
.	TRBV5-1	.	TRBJ1-5	CASSPGGGSANQPQHF	TGCGCCAGCAGCCCTGGGGGGGGGTCGGCCAATCAGCCCCAGCATTTT
.	TRBV4-1	.	TRBJ2-3	CASSREYRETDTQYF	TGCGCCAGCAGCCGAGAGTACAGGGAGACAGATACGCAGTATTTT
.	TRBV27	.	TRBJ2-4	CASRAEGVGNIQYF	TGTGCCAGCAGAGCCGAGGGGGTCGGGAACATTCAGTACTTC
TRBD1	TRBV5-5	.	TRBJ2-5	CASSFPGTGEKEETQYF	TGTGCCAGCAGCTTTCCAGGGACAGGGGAGAAGGAAGAGACCCAGTACTTC
.	TRBV30	.	TRBJ1-5	CAWSVRGNQPQHF	TGTGCCTGGAGTGTACGCGGGAATCAGCCCCAGCATTTT
TRBD2	TRBV6-5	once	TRBJ2-1	CASSRTGLAVNEQFF	TGTGCCAGCAGCCGAACGGGACTAGCAGTCAATGAGCAGTTCTTC
.	TRBV5-1	.	TRBJ1-1	CASSLVGGRTEAFF	TGCGCCAGCAGCTTGGTTGGGGGCAGGACTGAAGCTTTCTTT
.	TRBV7-3	.	TRBJ1-6	CASRHTGNSPLHF	TGTGCCAGCAGACACACAGGGAATTCACCCCTCCACTTT
.	TRBV3-1/TRBV3-2	.	TRBJ2-7	CASSQDRRGSYEQYF	TGTGCCAGCAGCCAAGATAGAAGGGGGTCCTACGAGCAGTACTTC
TRBD1	TRBV4-1	.	TRBJ2-1	CASSQGWETGSRNEQFF	TGCGCCAGCAGCCAAGGGTGGGAGACAGGGTCCAGAAATGAGCAGTTCTTC
.	TRBV6-5	.	TRBJ1-5	CASSYATGFVQPQHF	TGTGCCAGCAGTTATGCGACAGGTTTTGTCCAGCCCCAGCATTTT
TRBD1	TRBV6-1	few	TRBJ1-1	CASSATTGAVNTEAFF	TGTGCCAGCAGTGCTACTACAGGGGCTGTCAACACTGAAGCTTTCTTT
TRBD1	TRBV5-1	.	TRBJ1-5	CASRPTGVGNQPQHF	TGCGCCAGCAGACCTACAGGGGTGGGCAATCAGCCCCAGCATTTT
TRBD1	TRBV5-1	.	TRBJ1-1	CASSLRGLGTEAFF	TGCGCCAGCAGCTTAAGGGGGCTCGGCACTGAAGCTTTCTTT
TRBD2	TRBV10-1	.	TRBJ2-7	CASSEVAGGSPEQYF	TGCGCCAGCAGTGAGGTAGCGGGAGGATCTCCCGAGCAGTACTTC
.	TRBV4-1	.	TRBJ1-6	CASSPGSSYNSPLHF	TGCGCCAGCAGCCCTGGGAGCTCCTATAATTCACCCCTCCACTTT
TRBD1	TRBV5-1	.	TRBJ1-1	CASSLGGGESEAFF	TGCGCCAGCAGCTTGGGAGGGGGCGAATCCGAAGCTTTCTTT
.	TRBV27	once	TRBJ1-1	CASNSEAFF	TGTGCCAGCAACTCTGAAGCTTTCTTT
TRBD1	TRBV30	.	TRBJ1-3	CAWSERTGGEGNTIYF	TGTGCCTGGAGTGAGCGCACAGGGGGCGAAGGAAACACCATATATTTT